Listed here are 4 T cell receptor beta chains from one sample, sequenced in a study of T-cell reconstitution after alpha-beta-depleted transplantation in children. The library targeted TCRbeta and was prepared with unique molecular identifiers. TCRdb used MiXCR to reprocess the PCR reads, holding one entry per CDR3 protein. The repertoire consists of over 85,000 distinct CDR3 sequences, with about a tenth occurring once and the leading ten covering 8%. The material was PBMCs from the stem cell graft donor, obtained from the stem cell graft. Receptors were obtained from a human donor who donated a stem cell graft to a child with acute lymphoblastic leukemia.

This clonotype was counted many times. This sequence joins TRBV7-9 and TRBJ1-2; 12 nucleotides line up with TRBD1. This CDR3 has 16 residues. Germline V gives CDR1 SEHNR, CDR2 FQNEAQ (reference sequence). Trimming cost V 2 bases and J 7 bases; bases outside gene matches: 8. Here the CDR3 reads CASSLTGQGAIGGYTF. For the CDR3, the DNA is TGTGCCAGCAGCTTAACGGGACAGGGGGCAATTGGTGGCTACACCTTC. Full variable domain (outside the CDR3, taken from reference TRBV7-9 and TRBJ1-2): DTGVSQNPRHKITKRGQNVTFRCDPISEHNRLYWYRQTLGQGPEFLTYFQNEAQLEKSRLLSDRFSAERPKGSFSTLEIQRTEQGDSAMYLCASSLTGQGAIGGYTFGSGTRLTVV.

This clonotype came up many times. The J gene is TRBJ2-3, the V gene TRBV29-1; perhaps TRBD2 as D (5 bases). Trimming took off 1 base at V and 6 bases at J, with 11 bases between the two ends. The CDR3 length is 13 residues. The germline CDR1 and CDR2 sequences are SQVTM and ANQGSEA. CDR3 residues: CSVEVTRADTQYF. DNA for the CDR3: TGCAGCGTTGAAGTGACGAGGGCCGATACGCAGTATTTT.

There are many counts of this clonotype. The chain recombines TRBV7-2 with TRBJ2-5; the match to TRBD2 covers 7 bases. The CDR3 length is 16 residues. CDR1 is SGHTA, CDR2 FQGNSA, per germline. Unmatched junction bases numbered 12, after V lost 7 bases and J lost 1 base. The CDR3 bases are TGTGCCAGCACCCACCGTTTGGGAGGGCGCCAAGAGACCCAGTACTTC. The encoded protein is CASTHRLGGRQETQYF.

This clonotype was recorded many times. The chain uses TRBV6-1 and TRBJ2-3; TRBD2 agrees at 7 bases. The trim removed 3 bases at V and 2 bases at J, leaving 8 bases unmatched. Germline V CDR1 and CDR2: MNHNS, SASEGT. This CDR3 spans 16 amino acids. CDR3 sequence: CASSEGSGLPTDTQYF. CDR3 DNA sequence: TGTGCCAGCAGTGAGGGGTCGGGACTACCCACAGATACGCAGTATTTT.